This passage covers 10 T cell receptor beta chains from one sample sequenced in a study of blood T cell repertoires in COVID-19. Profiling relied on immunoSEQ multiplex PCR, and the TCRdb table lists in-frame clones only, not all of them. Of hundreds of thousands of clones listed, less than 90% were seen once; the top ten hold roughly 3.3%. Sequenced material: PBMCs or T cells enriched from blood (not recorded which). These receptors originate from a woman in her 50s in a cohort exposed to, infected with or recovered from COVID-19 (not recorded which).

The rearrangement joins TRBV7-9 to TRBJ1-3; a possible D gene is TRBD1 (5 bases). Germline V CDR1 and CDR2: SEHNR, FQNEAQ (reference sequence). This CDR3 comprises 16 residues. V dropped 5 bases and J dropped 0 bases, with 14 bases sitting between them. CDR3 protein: CASSKIQDLSGNTIYF. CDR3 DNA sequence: TGTGCCAGCAGCAAGATACAGGACCTCTCTGGAAACACCATATATTTT.

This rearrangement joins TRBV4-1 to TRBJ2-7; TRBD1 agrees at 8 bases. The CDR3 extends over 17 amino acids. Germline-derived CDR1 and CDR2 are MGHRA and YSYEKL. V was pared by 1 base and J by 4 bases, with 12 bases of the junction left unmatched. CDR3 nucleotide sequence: TGCGCCAGCAGCCAAGGAATCGAGAGACAGGGGACTTACGAGCAGTACTTC. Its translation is CASSQGIERQGTYEQYF.

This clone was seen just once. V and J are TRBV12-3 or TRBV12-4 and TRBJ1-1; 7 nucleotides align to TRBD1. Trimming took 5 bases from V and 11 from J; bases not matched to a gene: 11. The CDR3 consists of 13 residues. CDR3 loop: CASSNRQGATAFF. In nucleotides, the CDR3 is TGTGCCAGCAGTAACAGACAGGGAGCTACGGCTTTCTTT.

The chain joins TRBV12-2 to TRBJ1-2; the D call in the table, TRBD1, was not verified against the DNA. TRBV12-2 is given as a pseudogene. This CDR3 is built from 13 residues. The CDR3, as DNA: TGTGCAAGTCGCTTAGGACAGGGTGAAGGCTACACCTTC. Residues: CASRLGQGEGYTF.

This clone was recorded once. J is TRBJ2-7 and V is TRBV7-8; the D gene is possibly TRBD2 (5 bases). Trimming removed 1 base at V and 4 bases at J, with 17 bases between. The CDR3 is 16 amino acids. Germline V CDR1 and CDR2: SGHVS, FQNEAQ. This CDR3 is CASSLESGAPGYEQYF. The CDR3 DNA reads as TGTGCCAGCAGCTTAGAGAGTGGAGCCCCGGGGTACGAGCAGTACTTC.

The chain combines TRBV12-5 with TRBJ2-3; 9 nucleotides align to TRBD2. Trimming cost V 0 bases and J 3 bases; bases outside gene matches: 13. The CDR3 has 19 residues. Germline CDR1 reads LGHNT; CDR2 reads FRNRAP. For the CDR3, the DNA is TGTGCTAGTGGTTTGGTACTGAAGGGTGGCGGGGGGGCTACAGATACGCAGTATTTT. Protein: CASGLVLKGGGGATDTQYF.

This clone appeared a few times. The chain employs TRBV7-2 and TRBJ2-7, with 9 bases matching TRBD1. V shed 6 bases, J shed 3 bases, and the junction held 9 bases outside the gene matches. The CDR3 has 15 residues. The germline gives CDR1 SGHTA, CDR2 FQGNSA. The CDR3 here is CASSYGQGPFYEQYF. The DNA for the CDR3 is TGTGCCAGCAGTTACGGACAGGGGCCTTTCTACGAGCAGTACTTC.

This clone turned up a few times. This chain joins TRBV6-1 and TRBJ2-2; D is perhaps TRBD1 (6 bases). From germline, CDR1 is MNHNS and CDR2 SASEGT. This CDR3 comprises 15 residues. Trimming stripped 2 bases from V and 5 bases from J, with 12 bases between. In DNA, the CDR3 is TGTGCCAGCAGTGAACTTCAGGGGTCGACCGGGGAGCTGTTTTTT. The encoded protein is CASSELQGSTGELFF.

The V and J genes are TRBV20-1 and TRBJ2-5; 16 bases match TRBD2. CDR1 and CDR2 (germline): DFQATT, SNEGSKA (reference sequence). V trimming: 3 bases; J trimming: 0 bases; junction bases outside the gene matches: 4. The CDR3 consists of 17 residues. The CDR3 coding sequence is TGCAGTGCTAGTCAGGGACTAGCGGGGGGGTACCAAGAGACCCAGTACTTC. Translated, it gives CSASQGLAGGYQETQYF.

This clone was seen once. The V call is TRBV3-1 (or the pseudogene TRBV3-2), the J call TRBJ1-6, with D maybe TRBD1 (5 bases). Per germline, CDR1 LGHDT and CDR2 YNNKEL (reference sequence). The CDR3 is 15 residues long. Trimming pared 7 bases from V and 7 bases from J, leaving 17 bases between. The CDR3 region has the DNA TGTGCCAGCACCTCTCACACAGGTTCGAATTCACCCCTCCACTTT. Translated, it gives CASTSHTGSNSPLHF.